The following is a T cell receptor beta chain sequence with its context. Its cognate antigen is unknown. Use of 60 Vbeta and 13 Jbeta primers characterized the PCR. The data were produced by immunoSEQ multiplex PCR, yet TCRdb's version contains in-frame clones alone and is incomplete. The sample contains 100,000 to 150,000 clones, roughly two thirds of which appear only once. These data are taken from a study of cytomegalovirus exposure and HLA in healthy donors. Germline-derived CDR1 and CDR2 are MRHNA and SNTAGT. Trimming cost V 6 bases and J 5 bases, with 8 bases left between them. The CDR3 has 13 amino acids. Study conclusions and caveats: In vitro experiments confirmed that a few CMV-associated chains were specific for CMV antigens.

This receptor was taken from a man under 40 in good health and CMV-seropositive. The specimen was PBMCs. The J gene is TRBJ1-6, the V gene TRBV6-4; TRBD1 is a possible D gene (6 bases). The CDR3: CASRQGDNSPLHF. The DNA for the CDR3 is TGTGCCAGCAGACAGGGTGATAATTCACCCCTCCACTTT.